Listed here is a single T cell receptor (beta chain). This record comes from a study of shared clonotypes between healthy human individuals. Ten immunoSEQ deep assay plates held the unsorted PBMC DNA. This table comes from immunoSEQ multiplex PCR, and its TCRdb copy is limited to in-frame clones, with some not included. Altogether some 480,000 clones are present, around 79% being singletons, with the ten largest covering 10% to 15%. Trimming pared 4 bases from V and 1 base from J, leaving 16 bases between. Germline values: CDR1 SEHNR, CDR2 FQNEAQ (reference sequence). The CDR3 extends over 16 amino acids.

This rearrangement joins TRBV7-9 to TRBJ1-2; weak D call: TRBD1 (5 bases). Sequenced: PBMCs. This sequence was found in a woman in her forties in good health. Some clones in this sample may be carry-over from other donors' samples. The CDR3 reads CASSSDPTGLNYGYTF. In nucleotides, the CDR3 is TGTGCCAGCAGCTCCGATCCGACGGGGCTTAACTATGGCTACACCTTC.